The TCR beta chain described here comes from a study of cytomegalovirus exposure and HLA in healthy donors. Overall study findings and caveats: Most TCR sequences were uncommon, yet certain public TCRs appeared in many donors. Cytomegalovirus-associated status was assigned to 164 TCR beta chains. Most likely, a cluster of highly shared sequence variants arose as a sequencing artifact.

The PCR used 60 Vbeta and 13 Jbeta primers. Data came from immunoSEQ multiplex PCR; TCRdb stores just in-frame clones and leaves some out. The data show about 76,000 clones, 65% to 85% seen once. As regards this clone: Its antigen is unidentified.

The germline V gene has CDR1 SEHNR and CDR2 FQNEAQ (reference sequence). J was trimmed by 3 bases and V by 5 bases; bases with no gene match: 3. The CDR3 has 14 amino acids. The TCR sequence derives from a man aged 60 to 69 in good health and CMV-seropositive. Specimen: PBMCs. The chain uses TRBV7-9 and TRBJ2-5; TRBD2 agrees at 10 bases. CDR3 residues: CASSERGGEETQYF. The CDR3 coding sequence is TGTGCCAGCAGCGAGCGGGGGGGTGAAGAGACCCAGTACTTC.